The 7 T cell receptor beta chains in this list originate from one sample, sequenced in a study of yellow fever vaccine responses in identical twins. TCRdb ran MiXCR on the RT-PCR reads and lists one entry per CDR3 protein. Of over 900 distinct CDR3 sequences listed, 70% to 85% were seen once; the top ten hold approximately 14%. Sequencing was performed on T cells from blood (PBMCs), unsorted or a sorted subset (not recorded which), taken before or after yellow fever vaccination (not recorded which). The receptors shown here come from a female donor who received the yellow fever vaccine.

This clonotype has a handful of counts. This chain connects TRBV6-4 to TRBJ1-1, with D possibly TRBD1 on 6 matching bases. The germline V gene encodes CDR1 MRHNA and CDR2 SNTAGT. V lost 2 bases, J lost 1 base, and 11 bases lay in between. CDR3 size: 15 residues. CDR3 nucleotide sequence: TGTGCCAGCAGTGACATGGGACACTGGAACACTGAAGCTTTCTTT. Translated: CASSDMGHWNTEAFF.

The V call is TRBV10-1, the J call TRBJ2-7; D gene unclear. CDR3 length: 17 amino acids. Germline-derived CDR1 and CDR2 are WNHNN and SYGVQD (reference sequence). Trimming left V 5 bases short and J 4 bases short, with 24 bases between. Written as DNA, the CDR3 is TGCGCCAGCAGTACGGTAGAGTCGGGTAGTAGTCCGTACGAGCAGTACTTC. Translation: CASSTVESGSSPYEQYF.

The V gene is TRBV3-1, the J gene TRBJ2-2, with TRBD1 matching over 7 bases. The germline gives CDR1 LGHDT, CDR2 YNNKEL (reference sequence). J was trimmed by 2 bases and V by 4 bases; bases with no gene match: 7. The length of the CDR3 is 16 residues. CDR3 sequence reads: CASSLPGTENTGELFF. In nucleotides, the CDR3 is TGTGCCAGCAGCCTCCCAGGGACAGAAAACACCGGGGAGCTGTTTTTT.

About this clonotype itself: One end of the junction varies from germline; a read error may be responsible. The chain couples TRBV7-7 to TRBJ2-5; possibly TRBD2 for D (6 bases). The CDR3 runs to 15 residues. Germline values: CDR1 SSHAT, CDR2 FNYEAQ (reference sequence). The DNA of the CDR3 is TGTGCTAGCAGCTTAGGGTCCGGGGGACAAGAGACCCAGTACTTC. Translation gives CASSLGSGGQETQYF.

V and J are TRBV10-1 and TRBJ2-2; D gene unclear. Germline V CDR1 and CDR2: WNHNN, SYGVQD (reference sequence). The CDR3 covers 11 residues. Trimming stripped 4 bases from V and 4 bases from J, with 1 base between. The CDR3 bases are TGCGCCAGCAGTGTCACCGGGGAGCTGTTTTTT. It encodes CASSVTGELFF.

This clonotype was counted a single time. The J gene is TRBJ1-1, the V gene TRBV4-3; no clear D. This CDR3 has 16 amino acids. Germline CDR1 LGHNA, CDR2 YSLEER. The V gene lost 0 bases and the J gene lost 0 bases, with 11 bases spanning the gap. CDR3 in DNA: TGCGCCAGCAGCCAAGATCTGCGCAGGATGAACACTGAAGCTTTCTTT. This translates into CASSQDLRRMNTEAFF.

The rearrangement links TRBV11-1 to TRBJ2-2; D may be TRBD2 (5 bases). Looked up from germline, CDR1 is SGHAT and CDR2 is FQDESV (reference sequence). The V end was cut by 5 bases, the J end by 6 bases, with 13 bases between. The CDR3 consists of 14 residues. Here the CDR3 reads CASSKLSAAGELFF. CDR3 in DNA: TGTGCCAGCAGCAAGCTCTCAGCGGCCGGGGAGCTGTTTTTT.